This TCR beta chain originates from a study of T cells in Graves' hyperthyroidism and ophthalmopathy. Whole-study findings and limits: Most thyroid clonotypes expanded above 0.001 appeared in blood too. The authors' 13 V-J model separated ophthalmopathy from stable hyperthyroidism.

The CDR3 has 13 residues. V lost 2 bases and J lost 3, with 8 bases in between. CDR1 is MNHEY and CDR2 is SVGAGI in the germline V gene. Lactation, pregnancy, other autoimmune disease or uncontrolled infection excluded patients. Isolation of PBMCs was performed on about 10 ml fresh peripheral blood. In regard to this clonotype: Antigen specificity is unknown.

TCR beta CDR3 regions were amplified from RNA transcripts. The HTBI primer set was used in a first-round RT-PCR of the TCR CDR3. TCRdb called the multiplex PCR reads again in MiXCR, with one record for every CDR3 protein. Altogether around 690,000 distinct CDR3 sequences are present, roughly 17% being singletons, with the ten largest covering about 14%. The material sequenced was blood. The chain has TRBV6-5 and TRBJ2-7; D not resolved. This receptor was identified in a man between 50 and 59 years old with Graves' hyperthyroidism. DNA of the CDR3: TGTGCCAGCAGTTACGTACAGTACTACGAGCAGTACTTC. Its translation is CASSYVQYYEQYF.